This record concerns one T cell receptor (beta chain) sequence. Its matching antigen is unknown. These data belong to a study of T cells expressing NK-cell markers. At the level of the study: Of eight sequenced donors, seven were HCMV-seropositive and one HCMV-seronegative. Findings and limits, study-wide: The same clonotypes also predominated in the CD3+CD56-NKG2C+ fraction of four donors.

This CDR3 region has 15 residues. Germline V CDR1 and CDR2: LGHDT, YNNKEL (reference sequence). No DNA is given; TCRdb re-called the 5' RACE reads and lists each CDR3 protein once. The listing records around 470,000 distinct CDR3 sequences. This sequence joins TRBV3-1 and TRBJ2-1; with no DNA, the TCRdb D assignment of TRBD1 cannot be verified. Sequences were obtained from blood T cells: a sorted CD56 or NKG2C T cell subset, CD4+ or CD8+ T cells, or bulk PBMC T cells (not recorded which). This TCR derives from a woman aged 45 to 65 in good health. The CDR3 here is CASRSDTSSYNEQFF.